The 6 T cell receptor beta chains given below trace back to one sample, sequenced in a study of control samples from healthy donors and cancer patients. Profiled with immunoSEQ multiplex PCR; TCRdb holds only in-frame clones, not every one. The sample consists of under 150,000 clones, around 87% of them appearing once. The sample consisted of blood. The receptor set was obtained from a man between 60 and 75 years old in good health.

This chain links TRBV15 with TRBJ2-2; TRBD1 agrees at 10 bases. After removal of 2 bases from V and 1 base from J, the junction contained 4 bases not matched to a gene. CDR1 is LNHNV and CDR2 is YYDKDF in the germline V gene (reference sequence). The CDR3 runs to 17 residues. The CDR3 is CATSRRQGAWNTGELFF. The CDR3 coding sequence is TGTGCCACCAGCAGACGACAGGGGGCCTGGAACACCGGGGAGCTGTTTTTT.

This chain uses TRBV5-1 with TRBJ1-2, with TRBD1 as a possible D gene (6 bases). Deletions cut 4 bases from V and 4 bases from J, with 8 bases between. This CDR3 has 12 residues. Germline CDR1 reads SGHRS; CDR2 reads YFSETQ. In nucleotides, the CDR3 is TGCGCCAGCAGCCCGGGGGCCTATGGCTACACCTTC. Translating gives CASSPGAYGYTF.

The chain combines TRBV5-4 with TRBJ2-3; possibly TRBD2 for D (6 bases). The CDR3 is made up of 15 amino acids. Germline V gives CDR1 SGHNT, CDR2 YYREEE (reference sequence). V lost 0 bases and J lost 1, with 9 bases in between. CDR3 sequence reads: CASSLGVAGTDTQYF. CDR3 sequence (DNA): TGTGCCAGCAGCTTGGGGGTAGCGGGCACAGATACGCAGTATTTT.

The chain employs TRBV3-1 (or the pseudogene TRBV3-2) and TRBJ1-5; D is ambiguous. This CDR3 is built from 15 residues. V was pared by 2 bases and J by 1 base, with 9 bases between. Per the germline V gene, CDR1 is LGHDT and CDR2 is YNNKEL (reference sequence). Here the CDR3 reads CASSQKRESNQPQHF. The CDR3 coding sequence is TGTGCCAGCAGCCAAAAACGGGAGAGCAATCAGCCCCAGCATTTT.

The chain joins TRBV10-1 to TRBJ1-2, with D tentatively TRBD1 (6 bases). Germline V gives CDR1 WNHNN, CDR2 SYGVQD (reference sequence). The CDR3 has 12 residues. V shed 9 bases and J shed 4 bases, with 12 bases lying between them. The CDR3 reads CARTGAVYGYTF. The CDR3 coding sequence is TGCGCCAGGACGGGGGCCGTCTATGGCTACACCTTC.

The chain employs TRBV5-6 and TRBJ1-4, with 8 bases that match TRBD1. Germline CDR1 and CDR2: SGHDT and YYEEEE. With 6 bases clipped from V and 6 bases from J, the junction kept 7 bases outside the gene matches. This CDR3 is 14 amino acids long. The CDR3: CASNKQGVYEKLFF. The CDR3 DNA sequence: TGTGCCAGCAATAAACAGGGGGTTTATGAAAAACTGTTTTTT.